The 8 T cell receptor beta chains in this list originate from one sample, sequenced in a study of identical twins. TCRdb re-called the 5' RACE reads with MiXCR, one entry per CDR3 protein. The sample yields about 240,000 distinct CDR3 sequences, approximately 6.8% seen once. These data also featured in a second study, about yellow fever vaccine responses in identical twins.

Input material: CD8+ T cells sorted from blood. All receptors derive from a woman aged 18-29 years in good health.

This clonotype was seen a few times. CDR3 sequence reads: CASSLGGFGLAGGEQYF. The CDR3 DNA sequence: TGTGCCAGCAGCTTAGGAGGATTTGGACTAGCGGGAGGCGAGCAGTACTTC. This chain links TRBV13 with TRBJ2-7; 14 bases align to TRBD2. Per germline, CDR1 PRHDT and CDR2 FYEKMQ (reference sequence). The length of the CDR3 is 17 residues. The junction had 7 bases not matched to a gene; V was cut back by 0 bases and J by 6 bases.

At least ten counts were recorded for this clonotype. J is TRBJ1-2 and V is TRBV7-9; D might be TRBD1 (5 bases). The CDR3 is 16 amino acids. Trimming left V 2 bases short and J 2 bases short, with 15 bases between. Germline CDR1 SEHNR, CDR2 FQNEAQ (reference sequence). CDR3 sequence reads: CASSLRNGGNNYGYTF. The CDR3 coding sequence is TGTGCCAGCAGCTTACGGAATGGGGGGAACAACTATGGCTACACCTTC.

This clonotype was recorded a few times. The chain recombines TRBV6-4 with TRBJ2-1, with 9 bases aligning to TRBD2. Trimming cost V 9 bases and J 0 bases; bases outside gene matches: 15. The germline gives CDR1 MRHNA, CDR2 SNTAGT. This CDR3 region has 18 residues. As DNA, the CDR3 is TGTGCCAGTAGACCCCCTAGCGGGACACCGAGCTCCTACAATGAGCAGTTCTTC. Translating gives CASRPPSGTPSSYNEQFF.

The genes are TRBV29-1 and TRBJ2-3; maybe TRBD1 (5 bases). Between the trimmed V and J ends, which lost 0 bases and 6 bases, there was a span of 13 bases. This CDR3 contains 14 residues. Germline V CDR1 and CDR2: SQVTM, ANQGSEA. CDR3 residues: CSVEEGAVLDTQYF. The CDR3 DNA follows: TGCAGCGTTGAAGAAGGGGCAGTACTTGATACGCAGTATTTT.

This clonotype has ten or more counts. The chain couples TRBV4-1 to TRBJ2-1; D is undetermined. Germline V gene data show CDR1 as MGHRA and CDR2 as YSYEKL. Trimming shortened V by 1 base and J by 8 bases, and 18 bases separated the two germline ends. The CDR3 has 16 amino acids. CDR3: CASSQGTRANGDEQFF. For the CDR3, the DNA is TGCGCCAGCAGCCAAGGCACTCGTGCCAATGGGGATGAGCAGTTCTTC.

This clonotype was detected ten times or more. This rearrangement joins TRBV7-9 to TRBJ2-3; D may correspond to TRBD1 or TRBD2 (5 bases each). The germline gives CDR1 SEHNR, CDR2 FQNEAQ (reference sequence). Trimming stripped 5 bases from V and 2 bases from J, with 17 bases between. This CDR3 is built from 16 residues. The CDR3 DNA follows: TGTGCCAGCAGCCCACCCCCCGGGACCGCCACAGATACGCAGTATTTT. Protein: CASSPPPGTATDTQYF.

The chain couples TRBV15 to TRBJ2-1; D gene unclear. V lost 0 bases to trimming and J lost 2 bases, with 5 bases between them. Germline V CDR1 and CDR2: LNHNV, YYDKDF (reference sequence). The CDR3 is 14 residues long. The CDR3 here is CATSRERTYNEQFF. The CDR3 DNA reads TGTGCCACCAGCAGAGAACGGACCTACAATGAGCAGTTCTTC.

In its sample, this clonotype was seen a few times. The chain carries TRBV5-5 and TRBJ2-1; possibly TRBD1 for D (6 bases). Germline V gene lookup returns CDR1 SGHKS and CDR2 YYEKEE (reference sequence). V dropped 3 bases and J dropped 8 bases, with 12 bases sitting between them. The CDR3 spans 13 residues. CDR3 sequence: CASSWDMSDEQFF. The CDR3 nucleotides are TGTGCCAGCAGCTGGGACATGTCGGATGAGCAGTTCTTC.